This T cell receptor beta chain originates from a study of CD8 T cells in cerebrospinal fluid in Alzheimer's disease. As for the study in general: Plate-based nested PCR sequencing and droplet-based sequencing measured CSF T cell clonal expansion.

By frequency, this clonotype is large. From its re-call of the 10x single-cell sequencing reads, TCRdb lists each CDR3 protein once, without DNA. The sample includes around 1,800 distinct CDR3 sequences. CDR1 and CDR2 (germline): MNHNS, SASEGT. The CDR3 consists of 15 residues. The chain joins TRBV6-1 to TRBJ1-1; TCRdb selects TRBD1, and the lack of DNA leaves this call unchecked. This TCR was recovered from a human donor with mild cognitive impairment. Sequencing used cerebrospinal fluid. Here the CDR3 reads CASPNWDTPNTEAFF.